Shown below are 24 T cell receptor beta chains from a single sample sequenced in a study of CD8+CD57+ T cells in acquired aplastic anemia. TCR beta VDJ and CDR3 profiling used genomic DNA as template. One entry per CDR3 protein results from TCRdb running MiXCR on the reads. The table lists about 190,000 distinct CDR3 sequences, about 53% of them singletons, with around a sixth in the top ten. The material sequenced was sorted CD4+, CD8+, or CD8+CD57+ T cells (not recorded which) from PBMCs. These TCRs come from a human donor in good health, serving as a control.

The rearrangement uses TRBV29-1 and TRBJ2-2; D might be TRBD1 (5 bases). Per the germline V gene, CDR1 is SQVTM and CDR2 is ANQGSEA. The germline V and J ends were trimmed by 7 bases and 4 bases, with 13 bases remaining between them. This CDR3 contains 13 residues. CDR3 sequence: CSATGHLTGELFF. The CDR3 DNA reads TGCAGCGCCACCGGACACCTCACCGGGGAGCTGTTTTTT.

Worth noting for this clonotype: Its ends do not fully match the called genes, so a read error is possible. This chain joins TRBV9 and TRBJ1-1, with a weak D call TRBD1 (5 bases). Germline V gene sequence: CDR1 SGDLS, CDR2 YYNGEE. This CDR3 contains 15 residues. The CDR3 reads CASNQRGGVHTEAFF. CDR3 in DNA: TGTGCCAGCAACCAGCGTGGGGGGGTACACACAGAAGCTTTCTTT.

The V gene is TRBV5-1, the J gene TRBJ2-1, with 8 bases identical to TRBD2. The CDR3 covers 13 residues. CDR1 and CDR2 from the germline V gene are SGHRS and YFSETQ. V shed 5 bases and J 8 bases; nucleotides not matched to a gene: 6. CDR3 DNA: TGCGCCAGCAGTGGACTAGCTTACGATGAGCAGTTCTTC. Protein product: CASSGLAYDEQFF.

This clonotype was found a few times. A single base separates this from a much larger clone, so it may be a read error. The chain combines TRBV13 with TRBJ1-1, with D uncertain. The germline gives CDR1 PRHDT, CDR2 FYEKMQ (reference sequence). The CDR3 length is 13 residues. CDR3 residues: CASSLVRNTEALF. DNA for the CDR3: TGTGCCAGCAGCTTAGTACGGAACACTGAAGCTCTCTTT.

Note on this clonotype: A read error may explain this, as a much larger clone is one base away. V usage is TRBV5-1 and J usage is TRBJ2-5, with 8 positions matching TRBD1. The CDR3 totals 17 residues. Germline V gene sequence: CDR1 SGHRS, CDR2 YFSETQ. V gave up 2 bases and J gave up 0 bases; unmatched junction bases: 9. CDR3 DNA sequence: TGCGCCAGCAGCTTAAGGGGACAGGTCCTGTACCAAGAGACCCAGTACTTC. It codes for CASSLRGQVLYQETQYF.

This clonotype appeared once. The chain is built from TRBV19 and TRBJ2-7, with D perhaps matching TRBD1 or TRBD2 (5 bases each). Germline-derived CDR1 and CDR2 are LNHDA and SQIVND (reference sequence). Trimming took 5 bases from V and 12 from J, leaving 14 bases between them. This CDR3 is built from 11 residues. In DNA, the CDR3 is TGTGCCAGTAGTTTAGGGGCAGAGGGGTACTTC. This codes for CASSLGAEGYF. Based on the CDR3 plus reference TRBV19 and TRBJ2-7, the full variable domain is DGGITQSPKYLFRKEGQNVTLSCEQNLNHDAMYWYRQDPGQGLRLIYYSQIVNDFQKGDIAEGYSVSREKKESFPLTVTSAQKNPTAFYLCASSLGAEGYFGPGTRLTVT.

V usage is TRBV29-1 and J usage is TRBJ1-1; 11 nucleotides line up with TRBD1. The CDR3 is 14 residues long. Germline V CDR1 and CDR2: SQVTM, ANQGSEA. The V gene end was trimmed by 7 bases and the J gene end by 1 base; junction bases not matched to a gene: 5. The CDR3 region has the DNA TGCAGCGCCCGGGACAGGGGGAGGAACACTGAAGCTTTCTTT. Protein product: CSARDRGRNTEAFF.

The V gene is TRBV29-1, the J gene TRBJ2-7; 8 bases agree with TRBD2. The CDR3 extends over 13 amino acids. Unmatched junction bases numbered 8, after V lost 7 bases and J lost 3 bases. Germline V gene lookup returns CDR1 SQVTM and CDR2 ANQGSEA. The CDR3 sequence: CSAGRGLGYEQYF. The CDR3 region has the DNA TGCAGCGCCGGGAGGGGACTCGGCTACGAGCAGTACTTC.

This clonotype has a single count. The chain carries TRBV24-1 and TRBJ2-1; no definite D call. V lost 2 bases to trimming and J lost 0 bases, with 19 bases between them. Germline V gene data show CDR1 as KGHDR and CDR2 as SFDVKD. The CDR3 is made up of 19 amino acids. This chain's CDR3 is CATSDSLSPTESSYNEQFF. The CDR3 coding sequence is TGTGCCACCAGTGATTCCCTAAGCCCAACAGAGAGCTCCTACAATGAGCAGTTCTTC.

This clonotype came up a few times. The chain couples TRBV3-1 to TRBJ2-6; D is possibly TRBD1 (6 bases). The V gene's germline CDR1 is LGHDT and CDR2 YNNKEL (reference sequence). The CDR3 is 18 residues long. Trimming shortened V by 2 bases and J by 1 base, and 15 bases separated the two germline ends. The CDR3 nucleotides read TGTGCCAGCAGCCAACTGGGCAGGGGTATTTCTGGGGCCAACGTCCTGACTTTC. Translated, it gives CASSQLGRGISGANVLTF.

Details on this clonotype: Just one base apart from a much larger clone, this may be a read error. The chain has TRBV6-2 or TRBV6-3 and TRBJ2-3; 10 nucleotides line up with TRBD2. The CDR3 has 18 residues. Germline lookup yields CDR1 MNHEY and CDR2 SVGEGT. The CDR3: CANSYVLPSGGPADTQYF. The CDR3, as DNA: TGTGCCAACAGTTACGTTTTGCCTAGCGGGGGACCTGCAGATACGCAGTATTTT.

This clonotype showed up just once. This chain uses TRBV20-1 with TRBJ1-6; the D is unclear. Deletions cut 3 bases from V and 8 bases from J, with 14 bases between. The CDR3 sequence is 14 residues long. The germline CDR1 and CDR2 sequences are DFQATT and SNEGSKA (reference sequence). CDR3 residues: CSARNREPDSPLHF. The CDR3 DNA is TGCAGTGCTAGGAACCGGGAGCCCGATTCACCCCTCCACTTT.

The genes are TRBV20-1 and TRBJ1-1; no reliable D call. Germline V lookup: CDR1 DFQATT, CDR2 SNEGSKA (reference sequence). Trimming shortened V by 5 bases and J by 4 bases, and 14 bases separated the two germline ends. This CDR3 comprises 13 residues. The CDR3 DNA is TGCAGTGCTCCCAACCCGGGAATCACTGAAGCTTTCTTT. This encodes CSAPNPGITEAFF.

The table lists this clonotype with a few counts. The chain couples TRBV15 to TRBJ2-7, with D perhaps TRBD2 (7 bases). The CDR3 consists of 13 residues. Trimming cost V 6 bases and J 8 bases, with 17 bases left between them. In germline, CDR1 is LNHNV, CDR2 YYDKDF (reference sequence). The CDR3 region is CATRFRGGRKQYF. In DNA form, the CDR3 reads TGTGCCACCAGATTCAGGGGAGGGCGCAAGCAGTACTTC.

The chain has TRBV7-6 and TRBJ2-7, with 7 bases identical to TRBD1. The CDR3 contains 14 residues. Germline V gives CDR1 SGHVS, CDR2 FNYEAQ. J was trimmed by 2 bases and V by 2 bases; bases with no gene match: 3. CDR3 loop: CASSLKGATYEQYF. Written as DNA, the CDR3 is TGTGCCAGCAGCTTAAAGGGGGCGACCTACGAGCAGTACTTC.

V is TRBV7-6 and J is TRBJ2-1, with D maybe TRBD2 (5 bases). CDR1 is SGHVS, CDR2 FNYEAQ, per germline. V was shortened by 1 base and J by 7 bases, with 11 bases between the two germline ends. The CDR3 contains 14 residues. CDR3 in DNA: TGTGCCAGCAGCTTAGGGGAGACCCAGAATGAGCAGTTCTTC. Residues: CASSLGETQNEQFF.

This clonotype was seen a few times. J is TRBJ1-1 and V is TRBV29-1; D might be TRBD1 (6 bases). CDR1 and CDR2 from the germline V gene are SQVTM and ANQGSEA. Trimming cost V 4 bases and J 11 bases, with 14 bases left between them. The CDR3 has 11 residues. The CDR3 region is CSVAEQGSAFF. The CDR3 coding sequence is TGCAGCGTTGCTGAACAGGGCAGTGCTTTCTTT.

This rearrangement joins TRBV7-2 to TRBJ2-7, with D tentatively TRBD2 (6 bases). Trimming removed 6 bases from V and 3 bases from J, with 18 bases in between. The germline V gene has CDR1 SGHTA and CDR2 FQGNSA. The CDR3 length is 15 residues. In DNA form, the CDR3 reads TGTGCCAGCAGTCCCTCGGGGGTCTTAGGCTACGAGCAGTACTTC. Translating gives CASSPSGVLGYEQYF. Drawing the rest from reference TRBV7-2 and TRBJ2-7, the complete variable domain is GAGVSQSPSNKVTEKGKDVELRCDPISGHTALYWYRQSLGQGLEFLIYFQGNSAPDKSGLPSDRFSAERTGGSVSTLTIQRTQQEDSAVYLCASSPSGVLGYEQYFGPGTRLTVT.

This chain connects TRBV7-9 to TRBJ2-7; the D is unclear. Per germline, CDR1 SEHNR and CDR2 FQNEAQ (reference sequence). V dropped 0 bases and J dropped 1 base, with 7 bases sitting between them. The CDR3 consists of 14 residues. The CDR3 nucleotides read TGTGCCAGCAGCTTAGCGGCGTATTCCTACGAGCAGTACGTC. It codes for CASSLAAYSYEQYV.

The V gene is TRBV24-1, the J gene TRBJ1-3; 7 bases line up with TRBD1. Trimming took 3 bases from V and 2 from J; bases not matched to a gene: 9. CDR3 size: 17 residues. CDR1 and CDR2 from the germline V gene are KGHDR and SFDVKD. The CDR3 spells CATSDARQGDTGNTIYF. DNA for the CDR3: TGTGCCACCAGTGATGCGCGACAGGGCGATACTGGAAACACCATATATTTT.

This clonotype was counted only a few times. The genes are TRBV18 and TRBJ1-5; D remains unclear. V gave up 4 bases and J gave up 7 bases, with 17 bases separating them. Germline V gene data show CDR1 as KGHSH and CDR2 as LQKENI. There are 15 residues in the CDR3. Here the CDR3 reads CASSREGFYNQPQHF. The CDR3 DNA reads TGTGCCAGCTCACGAGAAGGGTTTTACAACCAGCCCCAGCATTTT.

Ten or more counts support this clonotype. J is TRBJ2-7 and V is TRBV28, with TRBD1 identical over 8 bases. This CDR3 region has 14 residues. Germline values: CDR1 MDHEN, CDR2 SYDVKM. The J segment lost 3 bases and the V segment lost 8 bases, leaving 9 bases of the junction unmatched. For the CDR3, the DNA is TGTGCCAGCTCTACTCCGGGACAGGTCTACGAGCAGTACTTC. Encoded protein: CASSTPGQVYEQYF. The full variable domain, completed using reference TRBV28 and TRBJ2-7, is DVKVTQSSRYLVKRTGEKVFLECVQDMDHENMFWYRQDPGLGLRLIYFSYDVKMKEKGDIPEGYSVSREKKERFSLILESASTNQTSMYLCASSTPGQVYEQYFGPGTRLTVT.

This clonotype was found a few times. The chain uses TRBV25-1 and TRBJ2-3; tentative D call: TRBD1 (5 bases). Germline CDR1 MGHDK, CDR2 SYGVNS. There are 14 residues in the CDR3. Trimming took off 4 bases at V and 2 bases at J, with 10 bases between the two ends. CDR3 protein: CASSAGHNTDTQYF. The CDR3 DNA follows: TGTGCCAGCAGTGCCGGACACAACACAGATACGCAGTATTTT.

The rearrangement uses TRBV7-8 and TRBJ2-7; maybe TRBD2 (5 bases). The CDR3 is 14 residues long. Germline V gives CDR1 SGHVS, CDR2 FQNEAQ. V was shortened by 5 bases and J by 2 bases, with 13 bases between the two germline ends. CDR3 nucleotide sequence: TGTGCCAGCAGCACGGACGGGGTTACCTACGAGCAGTACTTC. It is translated as CASSTDGVTYEQYF.